These T cell receptor beta chains were read from a single sample in a study of graft-versus-host responses after intestinal transplantation. Clones were sequenced by immunoSEQ multiplex PCR, and TCRdb holds only the in-frame ones, with some missing. The data show approximately 93,000 clones, about 90% seen once. Which antigens these TCRs recognize remains unknown. Material: unstimulated CD8+ T cells sorted from spleen or lymph node cells, obtained before transplant. All receptors derive from a human donor who was the organ donor for an intestinal transplant. The CDR3 runs from the conserved cysteine through the conserved F or W. The D gene is left open where the match is weak. Only some rows state a clone size, as once, few, many or a class for expanded clones.

abundance	d_gene	v_gene	j_gene	CDR3aa	CDR3nt
.	TRBD1	TRBV27	TRBJ2-3	CASSFFPGGPDTQYF	TGTGCCAGCAGTTTCTTCCCAGGGGGCCCAGATACGCAGTATTTT
once	.	TRBV9	TRBJ1-1	CASSVVGGEPEAFF	TGTGCCAGCAGCGTAGTTGGGGGGGAGCCTGAAGCTTTCTTT
few	.	TRBV6-1	TRBJ1-6	CASSEWGEQYSPLHF	TGTGCCAGCAGTGAATGGGGGGAACAGTATTCACCCCTCCACTTT
.	.	TRBV25-1	TRBJ2-1	CASSASNEQFF	TGTGCCAGCAGCGCGTCAAATGAGCAGTTCTTC
.	TRBD2	TRBV6-5	TRBJ2-7	CASRGTSGLDEQYF	TGTGCCAGCAGGGGGACTAGCGGGTTAGACGAGCAGTACTTC
few	TRBD1	TRBV30	TRBJ1-2	CAWSVDRGHGYTF	TGTGCCTGGAGTGTCGACAGGGGGCATGGCTACACCTTC
.	.	TRBV30	TRBJ1-1	CAWSANWRAEAFF	TGTGCCTGGAGCGCTAACTGGAGGGCTGAAGCTTTCTTT
once	TRBD2	TRBV7-8	TRBJ2-3	CASSYGPSGGGNPSTDTQYF	TGTGCCAGCAGCTACGGGCCTAGCGGGGGGGGAAACCCTAGCACAGATACGCAGTATTTT
.	.	TRBV2	TRBJ2-7	CASSDLDFYEQYF	TGTGCCAGCAGTGACCTCGACTTCTACGAGCAGTACTTC
.	.	TRBV2	TRBJ2-1	CASSEGAGSSNEQFF	TGTGCCAGCAGTGAAGGGGCGGGGTCATCCAATGAGCAGTTCTTC
.	.	TRBV30	TRBJ1-1	CACLARAEAFF	TGTGCCTGCCTCGCGAGGGCTGAAGCTTTCTTT
.	TRBD2	TRBV4-1	TRBJ2-3	CASSPRTSGGPSTDTQYF	TGCGCCAGCAGCCCACGGACTAGCGGGGGCCCTAGCACAGATACGCAGTATTTT
.	.	TRBV6-6	TRBJ2-7	CASSEGPGEQYF	TGTGCCAGCAGTGAGGGCCCGGGCGAGCAGTACTTC
once	.	TRBV2	TRBJ2-3	CASGRLTETSTDTQYF	TGTGCCAGCGGGAGGTTAACTGAGACTAGCACAGATACGCAGTATTTT
.	.	TRBV27	TRBJ2-5	CASSTTGLGETQYF	TGTGCCAGCAGTACGACAGGTTTGGGGGAGACCCAGTACTTC
.	TRBD1	TRBV23-1	TRBJ1-1	CASSQSRTGWCTEAFF	TGCGCCAGCAGTCAATCTAGGACAGGTTGGTGCACTGAAGCTTTCTTT
.	.	TRBV5-1	TRBJ2-1	CASEGGTGRFF	TGCGCCAGCGAAGGCGGGACGGGCCGGTTCTTC
.	TRBD1	TRBV28	TRBJ2-5	CASSSNLDRKETQYF	TGTGCCAGCAGTTCTAACTTGGACAGGAAAGAGACCCAGTACTTC
.	TRBD2	TRBV7-9	TRBJ2-7	CASSRGTSGRFRGEQYF	TGTGCCAGCAGTCGAGGGACTAGCGGGCGGTTCCGCGGGGAGCAGTACTTC
once	TRBD2	TRBV29-1	TRBJ2-1	CSSGTSDYNEQFF	TGCAGCTCCGGGACTAGCGACTACAATGAGCAGTTCTTC
.	.	TRBV5-1	TRBJ1-2	CASSLVAGDVHSFGYTF	TGCGCCAGCAGCTTGGTAGCAGGGGACGTCCATTCTTTCGGCTACACCTTC
.	TRBD2	TRBV19	TRBJ2-1	CASRIAGVSGNEQFF	TGTGCCAGTCGGATCGCGGGAGTGTCCGGAAATGAGCAGTTCTTC
.	TRBD1	TRBV9	TRBJ1-2	CASSAGQGVGYTF	TGTGCCAGCAGCGCGGGACAGGGGGTAGGCTACACCTTC
.	.	TRBV9	TRBJ1-6	CASSVNEGALHF	TGTGCCAGCAGCGTAAACGAGGGGGCCCTCCACTTT
.	TRBD2	TRBV6-5	TRBJ2-1	CASGLRLAANEQFF	TGTGCCAGCGGGCTCAGACTAGCGGCTAATGAGCAGTTCTTC
.	TRBD2	TRBV27	TRBJ2-1	CASSFSSGRYNEQFF	TGTGCCAGCAGTTTTAGTAGCGGGAGGTACAATGAGCAGTTCTTC
.	.	TRBV5-1	TRBJ2-7	CASSLISRDFYEQYF	TGCGCCAGCAGCTTGATTTCCCGAGATTTTTACGAGCAGTACTTC
.	.	TRBV15	TRBJ1-5	CATSRETGSNQPQHF	TGTGCCACCAGCAGAGAGACGGGGAGCAATCAGCCCCAGCATTTT
.	TRBD1	TRBV15	TRBJ2-1	CATGGQGAHNEQFF	TGTGCCACCGGCGGACAGGGGGCGCACAATGAGCAGTTCTTC
.	.	TRBV2	TRBJ1-1	CASSEVNLGQVNTEAFF	TGTGCCAGCAGTGAGGTAAACTTGGGCCAGGTGAACACTGAAGCTTTCTTT
.	.	TRBV5-1	TRBJ1-6	CASNSAGIGNSPLHF	TGCGCCAGCAACTCCGCGGGGATTGGGAATTCACCCCTCCACTTT
once	.	TRBV14	TRBJ2-3	CASSQISSGTFTDTQYF	TGTGCCAGCAGCCAAATCTCTTCGGGGACATTCACAGATACGCAGTATTTT
.	.	TRBV27	TRBJ2-6	CASSPRAGLGANVLTF	TGTGCCAGCAGCCCCCGGGCGGGGCTTGGGGCCAACGTCCTGACTTTC
.	.	TRBV4-1	TRBJ2-3	CASSQEEEITDTQYF	TGTGCCAGCAGCCAAGAGGAGGAGATCACAGATACGCAGTATTTT
.	TRBD2	TRBV4-2	TRBJ2-1	CASSRILSGGPSEQFF	TGTGCCAGCAGCCGAATACTGAGCGGGGGTCCGTCTGAGCAGTTCTTC
.	TRBD1	TRBV7-2	TRBJ2-7	CASSRTGGGWAWGEQYF	TGTGCCAGCAGCAGAACAGGGGGCGGGTGGGCATGGGGCGAGCAGTACTTC
once	.	TRBV4-1	TRBJ2-2	CASSQDGVPGELFF	TGCGCCAGCAGCCAAGATGGAGTCCCCGGGGAGCTGTTTTTT
.	.	TRBV11-3	TRBJ2-1	CASSLTESSYNEQFF	TGTGCCAGCAGCTTAACGGAGAGCTCCTACAATGAGCAGTTCTTC
.	TRBD1	TRBV2	TRBJ1-2	CASSDPDRGPINGYTF	TGTGCCAGCAGTGACCCGGACAGGGGGCCGATAAATGGCTACACCTTC
.	.	TRBV5-1	TRBJ2-5	CASRGGGETQYF	TGCGCCAGCAGGGGAGGCGGAGAGACCCAGTACTTC
.	.	TRBV11-2	TRBJ2-5	CASSWSIAGLETQYF	TGTGCCAGCAGCTGGTCTATCGCCGGGTTAGAGACCCAGTACTTC
.	TRBD2	TRBV7-6	TRBJ2-3	CASSLGVIAGTTDTQYF	TGTGCCAGCAGCTTGGGGGTAATAGCGGGGACCACAGATACGCAGTATTTT
.	.	TRBV10-3	TRBJ2-3	CAISGQGNTDTQYF	TGTGCCATCAGCGGGCAGGGCAACACAGATACGCAGTATTTT
few	TRBD2	TRBV5-6	TRBJ2-7	CASSPGTSGGYEQYF	TGTGCCAGCAGCCCAGGGACTAGCGGGGGTTACGAGCAGTACTTC
.	TRBD1	TRBV10-3	TRBJ2-7	CAISDPGTGEPYEQYF	TGTGCCATCAGTGATCCCGGAACAGGGGAACCCTACGAGCAGTACTTC
once	.	TRBV29-1	TRBJ1-2	CSVESGTPSDYGYTF	TGCAGCGTTGAGAGCGGGACCCCATCAGATTATGGCTACACCTTC
.	TRBD2	TRBV9	TRBJ2-3	CASSVDGLASDTQYF	TGTGCCAGCAGCGTAGATGGACTAGCTTCAGATACGCAGTATTTT
.	TRBD1	TRBV29-1	TRBJ1-5	CSATTGSNQPQHF	TGCAGCGCCACGACAGGGTCAAATCAGCCCCAGCATTTT
.	.	TRBV11-3	TRBJ1-1	CASSLKSCGALNTEAFF	TGTGCCAGCAGCTTAAAATCGTGTGGGGCGCTGAACACTGAAGCTTTCTTT
.	TRBD1	TRBV4-1	TRBJ2-5	CASSQIGTGGETQYF	TGCGCCAGCAGCCAAATTGGGACAGGGGGAGAGACCCAGTACTTC
.	.	TRBV21-1	TRBJ1-1	CASSKALLWQNTEAFF	TGTGCCAGCAGCAAAGCGCTTTTGTGGCAGAACACTGAAGCTTTCTTT
.	.	TRBV2	TRBJ2-7	CASKEGTYEQYF	TGTGCCAGCAAGGAGGGGACTTACGAGCAGTACTTC
.	.	TRBV2	TRBJ1-5	CASSEEVEWPQHF	TGTGCCAGCAGTGAAGAAGTGGAGTGGCCCCAGCATTTT
.	TRBD1	TRBV5-1	TRBJ2-1	CASSLNRGRNEQFF	TGCGCCAGCAGCTTAAACAGGGGGCGGAATGAGCAGTTCTTC
.	.	TRBV4-1	TRBJ1-1	CASSQSAAAEAFF	TGCGCCAGCAGCCAATCGGCAGCGGCTGAAGCTTTCTTT
.	TRBD1	TRBV20-1	TRBJ1-2	CSARQGSGYTF	TGCAGTGCGCGACAGGGTAGTGGCTACACCTTC